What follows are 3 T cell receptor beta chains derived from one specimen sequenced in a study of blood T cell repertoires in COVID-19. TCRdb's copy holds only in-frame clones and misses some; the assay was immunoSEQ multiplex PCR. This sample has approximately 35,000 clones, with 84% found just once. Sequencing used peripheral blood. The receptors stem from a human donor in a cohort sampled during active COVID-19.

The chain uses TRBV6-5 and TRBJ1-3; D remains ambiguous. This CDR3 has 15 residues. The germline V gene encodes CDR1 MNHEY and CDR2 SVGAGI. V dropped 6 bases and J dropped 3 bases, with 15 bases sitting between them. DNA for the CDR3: TGTGCCAGCAGCCGTCACAGAGAAGATGGAAACACCATATATTTT. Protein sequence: CASSRHREDGNTIYF.

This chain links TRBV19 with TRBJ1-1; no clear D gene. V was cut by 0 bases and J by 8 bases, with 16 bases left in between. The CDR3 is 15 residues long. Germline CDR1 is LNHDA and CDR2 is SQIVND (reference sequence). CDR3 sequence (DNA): TGTGCCAGTAGTATAGAGGCGGTGGGGAGACCCGAAGCTTTCTTT. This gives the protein CASSIEAVGRPEAFF. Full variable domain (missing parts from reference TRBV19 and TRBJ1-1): DGGITQSPKYLFRKEGQNVTLSCEQNLNHDAMYWYRQDPGQGLRLIYYSQIVNDFQKGDIAEGYSVSREKKESFPLTVTSAQKNPTAFYLCASSIEAVGRPEAFFGQGTRLTVV.

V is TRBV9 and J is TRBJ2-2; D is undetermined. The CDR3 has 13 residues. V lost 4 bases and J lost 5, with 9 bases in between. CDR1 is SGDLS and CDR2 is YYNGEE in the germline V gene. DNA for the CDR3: TGTGCCAGCAGCATAACTCTAACCGGGGAGCTGTTTTTT. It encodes CASSITLTGELFF.